Described below is a single T cell receptor (beta chain) sequence and its context. This sample was included in a study of OX40 agonist ivuxolimab in advanced cancers. V dropped 1 base and J dropped 0; count of bases not matched to a gene: 4. The CDR3 runs 16 residues. Germline-derived CDR1 and CDR2 are MNHNS and SASEGT. Here immunoSEQ multiplex PCR was the method, and the copy in TCRdb shows in-frame clones only, minus some. Here the sample spans some 48,000 clones, more than 85% being singletons. The receptor was derived from an adult with an advanced solid tumor such as melanoma, head and neck, liver or kidney cancer. The rearrangement uses TRBV6-1 and TRBJ2-7, with 9 bases aligning to TRBD1. The starting material was CD4+ or CD8+ T cells sorted from blood, obtained in a trial of the OX40 agonist ivuxolimab. The CDR3 reads CASSEVGDRVSYEQYF. The CDR3 DNA reads as TGTGCCAGCAGTGAAGTTGGGGACAGGGTCTCCTACGAGCAGTACTTC.